This passage covers 8 T cell receptor beta chains from one sample sequenced in a study of OX40 agonist ivuxolimab in advanced cancers. The protocol was immunoSEQ multiplex PCR, while the TCRdb copy is restricted to in-frame clones and leaves out a portion. The sample includes tens of thousands of clones, approximately 86% of them seen just once. Sequenced here: CD4+ or CD8+ T cells sorted from blood, sampled in a trial of the OX40 agonist ivuxolimab. All receptors derive from an adult with an advanced solid tumor such as melanoma, head and neck, liver or kidney cancer.

This clone was counted a single time. The rearrangement links TRBV6-6 to TRBJ2-7, with 7 bases that match TRBD1. V trimming: 4 bases; J trimming: 3 bases; junction bases outside the gene matches: 0. CDR1 is MNHNY, CDR2 SVGAGI, per germline (reference sequence). This CDR3 contains 12 residues. In DNA, the CDR3 is TGTGCCAGCAGTTGGGACAGCTACGAGCAGTACTTC. Its protein is CASSWDSYEQYF.

The chain recombines TRBV9 with TRBJ2-6; D is unresolved. Germline-derived CDR1 and CDR2 are SGDLS and YYNGEE. Trimming took off 2 bases at V and 0 bases at J, with 15 bases between the two ends. The CDR3 totals 18 residues. The CDR3 DNA reads as TGTGCCAGCAGCGTGGGCCTGATTACTTACTCTGGGGCCAACGTCCTGACTTTC. The encoded protein is CASSVGLITYSGANVLTF.

This chain connects TRBV4-1 to TRBJ2-2; D is unresolved. The CDR3 is 13 amino acids. CDR1 and CDR2 (germline): MGHRA, YSYEKL. V was trimmed by 3 bases and J by 6 bases, leaving 8 bases between them. The CDR3 protein is CASSQEPAGELFF. The CDR3 nucleotides are TGCGCCAGCAGCCAGGAGCCAGCCGGGGAGCTGTTTTTT.

The chain employs TRBV13 and TRBJ2-7, with 9 bases aligning to TRBD2. Trimming cost V 3 bases and J 7 bases; bases outside gene matches: 7. CDR3 size: 14 residues. The germline gives CDR1 PRHDT, CDR2 FYEKMQ (reference sequence). The CDR3 DNA follows: TGTGCCAGCAGCTTGGGACTAGCCGCCCGGGAGCAGTACTTC. This sequence encodes CASSLGLAAREQYF. Based on the CDR3 plus reference TRBV13 and TRBJ2-7, the full variable domain is AAGVIQSPRHLIKEKRETATLKCYPIPRHDTVYWYQQGPGQDPQFLISFYEKMQSDKGSIPDRFSAQQFSDYHSELNMSSLELGDSALYFCASSLGLAAREQYFGPGTRLTVT.

This chain connects TRBV19 to TRBJ2-3, with 7 bases aligning to TRBD2. Germline assignment: CDR1 LNHDA and CDR2 SQIVND (reference sequence). V dropped 6 bases and J dropped 0; count of bases not matched to a gene: 6. The CDR3 length is 15 residues. The CDR3 coding sequence is TGTGCCAGTAGAGCGGGGATTGGAAGCACAGATACGCAGTATTTT. This gives the protein CASRAGIGSTDTQYF.

The chain is built from TRBV4-1 and TRBJ2-5; a weak D match, TRBD1 (5 bases). The ends were cut back, 4 bases at V and 2 bases at J, with 14 bases in the middle. The CDR3 loop spans 15 amino acids. Germline loops: CDR1 MGHRA, CDR2 YSYEKL. CDR3 amino acids: CASSPRSNRQETQYF. CDR3 coding DNA: TGCGCCAGCAGCCCTAGGTCCAACAGGCAAGAGACCCAGTACTTC.

Only one count was recorded for this clone. This sequence joins TRBV7-2 and TRBJ2-3, with D unclear. In germline, CDR1 is SGHTA, CDR2 FQGNSA. This CDR3 contains 16 residues. V dropped 0 bases and J dropped 2 bases, with 12 bases sitting between them. The chain's CDR3 is CASSLAGRWITDTQYF. CDR3 sequence (DNA): TGTGCCAGCAGCTTAGCGGGCAGGTGGATCACAGATACGCAGTATTTT.

The chain uses TRBV25-1 and TRBJ1-2; D not certain. Germline V CDR1 and CDR2: MGHDK, SYGVNS. Trimming removed 4 bases from V and 3 bases from J, with 15 bases in between. The CDR3 has 15 amino acids. CDR3 residues: CASSGYSGVDYGYTF. Written as DNA, the CDR3 is TGTGCCAGCAGTGGATATTCGGGCGTAGACTATGGCTACACCTTC.